The 19 T cell receptor beta chains listed next were all sequenced from one sample in a study of shared clonotypes between healthy human individuals. TCRdb's copy holds only in-frame clones and misses some; the assay was immunoSEQ multiplex PCR. The repertoire consists of about 490,000 clones, with around three quarters occurring once and the leading ten covering over 9.5%. The sequencing input was PBMCs. The source of these receptors is a woman aged 40 to 50 in good health. Some clones in this sample may be carry-over from other donors' samples.

This chain links TRBV5-1 with TRBJ2-2; D is possibly TRBD1 or TRBD2 (5 bases each). The CDR3 length is 15 residues. Germline V lookup: CDR1 SGHRS, CDR2 YFSETQ. Trimming pared 0 bases from V and 1 base from J, leaving 7 bases between. CDR3 region: CASSLGGRNTGELFF. CDR3 nucleotide sequence: TGCGCCAGCAGCTTGGGGGGACGGAACACCGGGGAGCTGTTTTTT.

V usage is TRBV5-4 and J usage is TRBJ1-1; D is unclear. The CDR3 totals 12 residues. CDR1 and CDR2 from the germline V gene are SGHNT and YYREEE (reference sequence). Trimming pared 4 bases from V and 1 base from J, leaving 5 bases between. CDR3 protein: CASSSRNTEAFF. CDR3 bases: TGTGCCAGCAGCAGCAGGAACACTGAAGCTTTCTTT.

This clone showed up just a few times. V is TRBV4-2 and J is TRBJ2-1; D is possibly TRBD2 (5 bases). The CDR3 is made up of 15 amino acids. The germline CDR1 and CDR2 sequences are LGHNA and YNFKEQ. Trimming removed 1 base from V and 2 bases from J, with 9 bases in between. CDR3 sequence (DNA): TGTGCCAGCAGCCAAGTTCTAGCTACCTACAATGAGCAGTTCTTC. It specifies CASSQVLATYNEQFF.

This clone was found once. The chain uses TRBV19 and TRBJ1-2; TRBD1 might be the D (5 bases). V lost 3 bases to trimming and J lost 3 bases, with 14 bases between them. The germline gives CDR1 LNHDA, CDR2 SQIVND (reference sequence). The CDR3 contains 15 residues. CDR3 nucleotides: TGTGCCAGTAGTATTTCCGGGCCGGGGGACTATGGCTACACCTTC. Protein sequence: CASSISGPGDYGYTF. Drawing the rest from reference TRBV19 and TRBJ1-2, the complete variable domain is DGGITQSPKYLFRKEGQNVTLSCEQNLNHDAMYWYRQDPGQGLRLIYYSQIVNDFQKGDIAEGYSVSREKKESFPLTVTSAQKNPTAFYLCASSISGPGDYGYTFGSGTRLTVV.

The CDR3 here is CATSRDKGDRGLYGYTF. The DNA of the CDR3 is TGTGCCACCAGCAGAGATAAGGGGGACAGGGGGCTCTATGGCTACACCTTC. The gene calls are TRBV15 and TRBJ1-2; 12 positions agree with TRBD1. The V and J ends lost 0 bases and 4 bases, in that order; junction bases with no gene match: 6. Germline lookup yields CDR1 LNHNV and CDR2 YYDKDF (reference sequence). The CDR3 has 17 amino acids.

V usage is TRBV19 and J usage is TRBJ2-5; a possible D gene is TRBD2 (6 bases). V was pared by 3 bases and J by 4 bases, with 9 bases between. Germline V gene data show CDR1 as LNHDA and CDR2 as SQIVND (reference sequence). The CDR3 contains 13 residues. The CDR3 nucleotides are TGTGCCAGTAGTATGGGGGGTCCAGAGACCCAGTACTTC. It codes for CASSMGGPETQYF.

The chain recombines TRBV5-1 with TRBJ2-2; D might be TRBD2 (7 bases). Trimming shortened V by 3 bases and J by 3 bases, and 9 bases separated the two germline ends. In germline, CDR1 is SGHRS, CDR2 YFSETQ. The CDR3 is 14 amino acids. The CDR3 nucleotides read TGCGCCAGCAGCTGGGAGGGGGACACCGGGGAGCTGTTTTTT. Translation: CASSWEGDTGELFF.

This clone was picked up one time. This chain connects TRBV30 to TRBJ2-3; the D gene is possibly TRBD1 (6 bases). Trimming pared 5 bases from V and 3 bases from J, leaving 15 bases between. The CDR3 has 14 residues. The germline V gene encodes CDR1 GTSNPN and CDR2 SVGIG (reference sequence). The CDR3 sequence: CAWETGLGTDTQYF. The CDR3, as DNA: TGTGCCTGGGAAACAGGGTTGGGAACAGATACGCAGTATTTT.

The chain combines TRBV4-1 with TRBJ2-3; a weak D match, TRBD2 (5 bases). Germline V gene data show CDR1 as MGHRA and CDR2 as YSYEKL. Trimming shortened V by 1 base and J by 8 bases, and 10 bases separated the two germline ends. The CDR3 is 13 residues long. CDR3: CASSQGIAGTQYF. As DNA, the CDR3 is TGCGCCAGCAGCCAAGGGATTGCGGGTACGCAGTATTTT.

The V and J genes are TRBV4-1 and TRBJ2-5; TRBD1 might be the D (5 bases). Looked up from germline, CDR1 is MGHRA and CDR2 is YSYEKL. The V end was cut by 0 bases, the J end by 5 bases, with 19 bases between. CDR3 size: 17 residues. The CDR3 DNA follows: TGCGCCAGCAGCCAAGATCCCCCAGGGCTAGGTCGGGAGACCCAGTACTTC. This sequence encodes CASSQDPPGLGRETQYF.

The chain employs TRBV5-1 and TRBJ1-1; 7 nucleotides line up with TRBD1. The CDR3 runs 13 residues. Losses at the gene ends were 4 bases for V and 8 bases for J; bases not matched to a gene: 8. Per the germline V gene, CDR1 is SGHRS and CDR2 is YFSETQ. CDR3 residues: CASSIQGVGEAFF. The CDR3 bases are TGCGCCAGCAGCATTCAGGGGGTTGGGGAAGCTTTCTTT. Full variable domain (outside the CDR3, taken from reference TRBV5-1 and TRBJ1-1): KAGVTQTPRYLIKTRGQQVTLSCSPISGHRSVSWYQQTPGQGLQFLFEYFSETQRNKGNFPGRFSGRQFSNSRSEMNVSTLELGDSALYLCASSIQGVGEAFFGQGTRLTVV.

This clone was recorded a few times. This chain joins TRBV29-1 and TRBJ2-1; 16 bases are shared with TRBD2. The trim removed 7 bases at V and 5 bases at J, leaving 14 bases unmatched. The CDR3 runs to 18 residues. Germline assignment: CDR1 SQVTM and CDR2 ANQGSEA. The DNA for the CDR3 is TGCAGCGCCCGACCTGGGACTAGCGGGAGGGTTGAGGACAATGAGCAGTTCTTC. As protein: CSARPGTSGRVEDNEQFF.

The V call is TRBV10-2, the J call TRBJ2-5, with TRBD2 matching 13 bases. The CDR3 is 19 amino acids. The V segment lost 6 bases and the J segment 5 bases; nucleotides outside the gene matches: 18. CDR1 WSHSY and CDR2 SAAADI come from the germline V gene. The CDR3 DNA sequence: TGCGCCAGCAGCGGGCGCCGCGAGGGACTAGCGGGACTCCAGGAGACCCAGTACTTC. Translation: CASSGRREGLAGLQETQYF.

The CDR3, as DNA: TGTGCCAGCAGCGAATTACCGGGACAGGCCACTGAAGCTTTCTTT. As protein: CASSELPGQATEAFF. The gene calls are TRBV5-6 and TRBJ1-1, with 8 bases fitting TRBD1. The CDR3 length is 15 residues. V shed 4 bases and J 4 bases; nucleotides not matched to a gene: 9. Germline loops: CDR1 SGHDT, CDR2 YYEEEE.

The chain uses TRBV5-4 and TRBJ2-3; the D call may be TRBD1 or TRBD2 (5 bases each). The V gene's germline CDR1 is SGHNT and CDR2 YYREEE (reference sequence). The CDR3 extends over 17 amino acids. Trimming stripped 4 bases from V and 1 base from J, with 19 bases between. CDR3 sequence: CASSVDPGTVGTDTQYF. CDR3 nucleotides: TGTGCCAGCAGCGTAGACCCCGGGACGGTGGGCACAGATACGCAGTATTTT. Based on the CDR3 plus reference TRBV5-4 and TRBJ2-3, the full variable domain is ETGVTQSPTHLIKTRGQQVTLRCSSQSGHNTVSWYQQALGQGPQFIFQYYREEENGRGNFPPRFSGLQFPNYSSELNVNALELDDSALYLCASSVDPGTVGTDTQYFGPGTRLTVL.

The chain combines TRBV10-1 with TRBJ1-6; TRBD1 might be the D (5 bases). The CDR3 runs to 16 residues. With 6 bases removed from V and 10 bases from J, the gap between germline ends came to 22 bases. Germline lookup yields CDR1 WNHNN and CDR2 SYGVQD (reference sequence). CDR3 sequence (DNA): TGCGCCAGCAGCCTGACCCTGCCGGGGACTGGGTCACCCCTCCACTTT. It translates to CASSLTLPGTGSPLHF.

This clone was counted a few times. A much more abundant neighbour one base away suggests this may be a read error. CDR3 nucleotides: TGTGCCAGCAGTGACCCTAGCGGGGACTACAATGAGCAGTTCTTC. As protein: CASSDPSGDYNEQFF. This chain uses TRBV6-4 with TRBJ2-1, with 9 nucleotides matching TRBD2. V shed 2 bases and J 3 bases; nucleotides not matched to a gene: 2. The CDR3 sequence is 15 residues long. CDR1 is MRHNA and CDR2 is SNTAGT in the germline V gene.

The chain links TRBV11-2 to TRBJ2-1, with 9 nucleotides matching TRBD2. The germline CDR1 and CDR2 sequences are SGHAT and FQNNGV. The CDR3 sequence is 15 residues long. Unmatched junction bases numbered 10, after V lost 4 bases and J lost 9 bases. CDR3 amino acids: CASSSNGGRAFEQFF. The CDR3 DNA sequence: TGTGCCAGCAGCTCTAACGGCGGGAGGGCCTTTGAGCAGTTCTTC.

The rearrangement uses TRBV4-1 and TRBJ1-2; unclear D gene. This CDR3 spans 14 amino acids. CDR1 is MGHRA and CDR2 is YSYEKL in the germline V gene. V was trimmed by 3 bases and J by 5 bases, leaving 13 bases between them. The CDR3 region has the DNA TGCGCCAGCAGCCATCTACCGGATCGGTATGGCTACACCTTC. This sequence encodes CASSHLPDRYGYTF.